This T cell receptor beta chain originates from a study of T cell changes during pregnancy in multiple sclerosis. This CDR3 contains 13 residues. Germline V lookup: CDR1 GTSNPN, CDR2 SVGIG (reference sequence). The V end was cut by 5 bases, the J end by 6 bases, with 17 bases between. The table came from immunoSEQ multiplex PCR; TCRdb's copy has only in-frame clones and leaves some out. The sample includes some 37,000 clones, about nine tenths of them seen just once. This chain joins TRBV30 and TRBJ2-7; D perhaps matches TRBD2 (7 bases). Sequenced here: CD4+ T cells from peripheral blood mononuclear cells, sampled after pregnancy. This TCR derives from a female donor in good health, enrolled as a control in a pregnancy study. The CDR3 bases are TGTGCCTGGCTAATCCCGGGGGGCGCCGAGCAGTACTTC. Its translation is CAWLIPGGAEQYF.